The rows below give T cell receptor beta chains drawn from one sample of a study of cytomegalovirus exposure and HLA in healthy donors. Using immunoSEQ multiplex PCR, the repertoire was profiled, and TCRdb retains in-frame clones only, with some absent. The sample carries 150,000 or so clones, roughly four fifths recorded once. The material sequenced was PBMCs. Receptors originate from a man aged 25-40 years in good health and CMV-seronegative. Each CDR3 is given with its conserved first and last residue.

V gene	J gene	CDR3 protein
TRBV28	TRBJ2-2	CASSWTGVWSEELFF
TRBV2	TRBJ1-3	CASSTQGSENTIYF
TRBV6-5	TRBJ1-1	CASRPTGGNEAFF
TRBV29-1	TRBJ2-1	CSVVPKISRNEQFF
TRBV4-1	TRBJ1-1	CASSQDRLGDTEAFF
TRBV10-2	TRBJ2-3	CASSESTRADTQYF
TRBV7-2	TRBJ2-2	CASSFPDRGELFF
TRBV2	TRBJ2-1	CASSRAGGSYNEQFF
TRBV13	TRBJ2-1	CASSLELAGYNEQFF
TRBV12-1	TRBJ1-1	CASSRRDREGTEAFF
TRBV9	TRBJ2-1	CASSVAPSAGLGYNEQFF
TRBV4-2	TRBJ2-2	CASSQDRARGLDTGELFF
TRBV30	TRBJ2-1	CAWMRAGGLLGNEQFF
TRBV28	TRBJ2-3	CASSLADTQYF
TRBV5-6	TRBJ2-5	CASSPSRDINWGETQYF
TRBV29-1	TRBJ2-7	CSVGSSASQYEQYF
TRBV28	TRBJ2-5	CASSQPSRRESQETQYF
TRBV9	TRBJ2-1	CASSVNRGWDNEQFF
TRBV5-5	TRBJ2-5	CASTPWGTQETQYF
TRBV5-6	TRBJ2-5	CASSFPTSGLQETQYF
TRBV7-3	TRBJ2-4	CASSSGLAGVDIQYF
TRBV6-1	TRBJ2-7	CASSEALQGAGMLEQYF
TRBV9	TRBJ2-1	CASSGGILGSYNEQFF
TRBV6-5	TRBJ2-1	CASRLGLAGGQFF
TRBV6-1	TRBJ2-7	CASSSYHEQYF
TRBV6-1	TRBJ1-5	CASSEGRIQPQHF
TRBV6-1	TRBJ1-1	CASHRKRTGGTEAFF
TRBV20-1	TRBJ1-4	CSVPGGGGLFF
TRBV18	TRBJ1-1	CASSPPTLQGEEAFF
TRBV29-1	TRBJ2-4	CSVEGGGGAGSQYF
TRBV9	TRBJ2-6	CASSVDGGGANGLTF
TRBV28	TRBJ1-1	CASSLSTVNTEAFF
TRBV6-5	NA	CASSYSFDTPYEQYF
TRBV5-1	NA	CASSLTGDLNEQYF
TRBV2	TRBJ2-3	CASSVGTSGGLGDTQYF
TRBV28	TRBJ1-3	CASSLQGNGNTIYF
TRBV6-6	TRBJ1-2	CASSYQSNRGGYGYTF
TRBV29-1	TRBJ2-1	CSVERTYNEQFF
TRBV12-5	TRBJ2-1	CASGSSGRSYNEQFF
TRBV28	TRBJ2-6	CASSPHTGYSGANVLTF
TRBV9	TRBJ1-1	CASSPGQGRIEAFF
TRBV7-9	TRBJ2-7	CASSPKTTVYEQYF
TRBV27	TRBJ1-2	CASSIGDKFYGYTF
TRBV7-3	TRBJ2-7	CASSLIGAGEQYF
TRBV10-1	TRBJ1-1	CASIFPNRAPEAFF
TRBV5-1	TRBJ1-5	CASSLETGGRQPQHF
TRBV29-1	NA	CSVEPLGLTGYEQYF
TRBV28	TRBJ1-5	CAGNRGQQPQHF
TRBV5-1	TRBJ2-3	CASSPGAGTDTQYF
TRBV6-6	TRBJ1-5	CASSQGQNNQPQHF
TRBV27	TRBJ1-2	CASSFSTGNYGYTF
TRBV11-2	NA	CASSFGAGVGYEQYF
TRBV11-2	TRBJ1-1	CASSLGAANTEAFF
TRBV7-2	TRBJ2-2	CASRRQGATGELFF
TRBV11-2	TRBJ2-7	CASSLGTSYEQYF
TRBV30	TRBJ2-1	CAWSLGTRDNEQFF